A single sample gave rise to the 25 T cell receptor beta chains below, sequenced in a study of cytomegalovirus exposure and HLA in healthy donors. PCR amplification relied on 60 Vbeta primers (plus 13 Jbeta primers). Repertoires were generated with immunoSEQ multiplex PCR, while TCRdb's copy carries only in-frame clones and drops some. The data hold 95,000 to 150,000 clones, with about 8% observed a single time. Sequencing was performed on PBMCs. All receptors come from a woman aged 40 to 50 in good health and CMV-seropositive.

The chain couples TRBV6-4 to TRBJ2-3, with 8 bases lining up with TRBD1. Trimming at V came to 0 bases and at J to 5 bases, leaving 4 bases not matched to a gene. The CDR3 totals 15 residues. Germline CDR1 and CDR2: MRHNA and SNTAGT. The CDR3 loop reads CASSDSAGGRDTQYF. In nucleotides, the CDR3 is TGTGCCAGCAGTGACTCGGCAGGGGGCCGAGATACGCAGTATTTT.

The table lists this clone with a few counts. A junction end diverges from the germline sequence, so it may reflect a read error. V and J are TRBV5-8 and TRBJ2-7, with 8 bases lining up with TRBD1. The CDR3 is 14 amino acids. The germline V gene encodes CDR1 SGHTS and CDR2 YDEGEE. The DNA for the CDR3 is TGTGCCAGCAGTTTGGGACAGGCTTTCTACGAGCAGTACTTC. The encoded protein is CASSLGQAFYEQYF.

This clone showed up just a few times. The chain recombines TRBV18 with TRBJ1-6; unclear D gene. V dropped 6 bases and J dropped 8 bases, with 17 bases sitting between them. The germline V gene has CDR1 KGHSH and CDR2 LQKENI. The CDR3 runs 15 residues. CDR3 sequence reads: CASSLSGRMDSPLHF. DNA for the CDR3: TGTGCCAGCTCCCTGTCCGGCAGGATGGATTCACCCCTCCACTTT.

The table lists this clone with a few counts. An end of the junction differs from the germline gene, which may be a read error. The gene calls are TRBV4-1 and TRBJ2-1; 7 nucleotides agree with TRBD2. The CDR3 spans 14 residues. Looked up from germline, CDR1 is MGHRA and CDR2 is YSYEKL. CDR3 sequence reads: CASSQGDYLNEQFF. CDR3 bases: TGCGCCAGCAGTCAAGGGGACTACCTTAATGAGCAGTTCTTC.

This clone has more than one count but fewer than ten. The chain links TRBV6-1 to TRBJ2-7; D is undetermined. Germline loops: CDR1 MNHNS, CDR2 SASEGT. This CDR3 has 14 residues. Trimming removed 8 bases at V and 0 bases at J, with 14 bases between. The CDR3 loop reads CASQLPGLSYEQYF. The CDR3, as DNA: TGTGCCAGCCAACTTCCGGGTCTCTCCTACGAGCAGTACTTC.

This clone showed up just a few times. The rearrangement joins TRBV10-1 to TRBJ1-2; D is undetermined. CDR1 and CDR2 (germline): WNHNN, SYGVQD (reference sequence). V lost 5 bases and J lost 1, with 11 bases in between. CDR3 length: 14 residues. CDR3 DNA sequence: TGCGCCAGCAGTTTCGTGAGGAATAACTATGGCTACACCTTC. Translated: CASSFVRNNYGYTF.

This clone was picked up a small number of times. This chain joins TRBV10-1 and TRBJ2-7; the match to TRBD2 covers 9 bases. Germline CDR1 is WNHNN and CDR2 is SYGVQD (reference sequence). This CDR3 region has 14 residues. V lost 2 bases and J lost 5; bases outside the gene matches: 4. CDR3: CASSEGSGGHEQYF. The CDR3 coding sequence is TGCGCCAGCAGTGAGGGCAGCGGGGGGCACGAGCAGTACTTC.

V and J are TRBV4-2 and TRBJ1-4; D remains ambiguous. Germline loops: CDR1 LGHNA, CDR2 YNFKEQ. This CDR3 has 16 amino acids. Deletions cut 0 bases from V and 0 bases from J, with 8 bases between. The chain's CDR3 is CASSQERAATNEKLFF. The DNA for the CDR3 is TGTGCCAGCAGCCAAGAGAGGGCAGCAACTAATGAAAAACTGTTTTTT.

J is TRBJ2-7 and V is TRBV30, with D perhaps TRBD2 (6 bases). This CDR3 spans 13 amino acids. Germline assignment: CDR1 GTSNPN and CDR2 SVGIG (reference sequence). V was cut by 1 base and J by 4 bases, with 11 bases left in between. The CDR3 sequence is CAWSGISGYEQYF. DNA for the CDR3: TGTGCCTGGAGTGGGATTAGCGGTTACGAGCAGTACTTC.

This chain uses TRBV28 with TRBJ2-5; D gene ambiguous. Germline loops: CDR1 MDHEN, CDR2 SYDVKM. V was trimmed by 7 bases and J by 0 bases, leaving 6 bases between them. This CDR3 is built from 12 residues. The CDR3 DNA reads TGTGCCAGCAACGGGTACCAAGAGACCCAGTACTTC. Protein product: CASNGYQETQYF.

V and J are TRBV9 and TRBJ2-6; TRBD1 matches 7 bases. The trim removed 3 bases at V and 4 bases at J, leaving 4 bases unmatched. CDR3 length: 15 residues. Germline CDR1 SGDLS, CDR2 YYNGEE. The CDR3 nucleotides are TGTGCCAGCAGCGCGACAGGGAACGGGGCCAACGTCCTGACTTTC. It translates to CASSATGNGANVLTF. The variable domain in full, with the rest retrieved from reference TRBV9 and TRBJ2-6, is DSGVTQTPKHLITATGQRVTLRCSPRSGDLSVYWYQQSLDQGLQFLIQYYNGEERAKGNILERFSAQQFPDLHSELNLSSLELGDSALYFCASSATGNGANVLTFGAGSRLTVL.

This rearrangement joins TRBV7-6 to TRBJ2-7, with 7 nucleotides matching TRBD2. Germline values: CDR1 SGHVS, CDR2 FNYEAQ. With 2 bases clipped from V and 3 bases from J, the junction kept 4 bases outside the gene matches. This CDR3 contains 14 residues. In nucleotides, the CDR3 is TGTGCCAGCAGCTTAATGGGAGGGATCTACGAGCAGTACTTC. Translation gives CASSLMGGIYEQYF.

In this sample, this clone turned up once. This chain connects TRBV4-1 to TRBJ2-5; 9 bases are a match to TRBD1. The J call is doubtful: the DNA matches TRBJ2-7 better. The CDR3 runs to 13 residues. Germline V gene data show CDR1 as MGHRA and CDR2 as YSYEKL. CDR3 amino acids: CASRRTGEGEQYF. As DNA, the CDR3 is TGCGCCAGCAGGCGGACAGGGGAGGGCGAGCAGTACTTC.

This chain connects TRBV18 to TRBJ1-1, with D maybe TRBD1 (6 bases). This CDR3 is 14 amino acids long. Trimming left V 3 bases short and J 5 bases short, with 13 bases between. CDR1 is KGHSH and CDR2 is LQKENI in the germline V gene. The CDR3 sequence: CASSPGGQRTEAFF. Here the CDR3 DNA reads TGTGCCAGCTCACCGGGGGGGCAGCGTACTGAAGCTTTCTTT.

The CDR3 coding sequence is TGTGCCAGCAGCTTAAGCCGGCGGGATTCACCCCTCCACTTT. It codes for CASSLSRRDSPLHF. This rearrangement joins TRBV11-2 to TRBJ1-6; no reliable D call. The CDR3 covers 14 residues. Deletions cut 2 bases from V and 8 bases from J, with 10 bases between. CDR1 is SGHAT and CDR2 is FQNNGV in the germline V gene.

The chain recombines TRBV5-4 with TRBJ2-5, with D perhaps TRBD1 (7 bases). V was pared by 1 base and J by 4 bases, with 14 bases between. This CDR3 is 15 amino acids long. CDR1 is SGHNT, CDR2 YYREEE, per germline (reference sequence). The CDR3 nucleotides read TGTGCCAGCAGCTTGCCCGGGACAGCGGGAGAGACCCAGTACTTC. Translated: CASSLPGTAGETQYF.

In this sample, this clone turned up a few times. The V call is TRBV5-1, the J call TRBJ2-7; D perhaps matches TRBD1 (6 bases). Trimming removed 4 bases from V and 6 bases from J, with 17 bases in between. This CDR3 contains 14 residues. CDR1 is SGHRS, CDR2 YFSETQ, per germline. The chain's CDR3 is CASSPVGTRGEQYF. As DNA, the CDR3 is TGCGCCAGCAGCCCCGTCGGGACACGCGGCGAGCAGTACTTC.

The chain couples TRBV6-1 to TRBJ2-1, with 10 bases identical to TRBD2. After removal of 6 bases from V and 6 bases from J, the junction contained 8 bases not matched to a gene. This CDR3 is built from 15 residues. Germline assignment: CDR1 MNHNS and CDR2 SASEGT. The DNA of the CDR3 is TGTGCCAGCAGAGAGCGGGGGGGCCAGGGCAATGAGCAGTTCTTC. The encoded protein is CASRERGGQGNEQFF.

The V gene is TRBV6-6, the J gene TRBJ1-1; D not resolved. V was cut by 6 bases and J by 2 bases, with 4 bases left in between. Germline V gene lookup returns CDR1 MNHNY and CDR2 SVGAGI (reference sequence). CDR3 length equals 11 residues. In DNA form, the CDR3 reads TGTGCCAGCAGAGCCAACACTGAAGCTTTCTTT. Its protein product is CASRANTEAFF.

This clone has only a few counts. This sequence joins TRBV19 and TRBJ2-7; D is perhaps TRBD1 (5 bases). V was pared by 3 bases and J by 0 bases, with 15 bases between. The V gene's germline CDR1 is LNHDA and CDR2 SQIVND (reference sequence). This CDR3 is built from 16 residues. In DNA, the CDR3 is TGTGCCAGTAGTATCTCAAGACAGAGGAGCTCCTACGAGCAGTACTTC. Protein product: CASSISRQRSSYEQYF.

This clone was recorded a few times. This sequence joins TRBV28 and TRBJ1-1, with a possible D match to TRBD1 (5 bases). The CDR3 loop spans 14 amino acids. Germline lookup yields CDR1 MDHEN and CDR2 SYDVKM. Trimming removed 5 bases at V and 7 bases at J, with 17 bases between. The CDR3 region is CASSPLDRANEAFF. The CDR3 coding sequence is TGTGCCAGCAGTCCCCTCGACAGAGCAAATGAAGCTTTCTTT.

There are a few counts of this clone. The CDR3 spells CASRRSGVGNEKLFF. The CDR3 DNA is TGTGCCAGCAGGCGGTCGGGGGTGGGGAATGAAAAACTGTTTTTT. The chain joins TRBV27 to TRBJ1-4; TRBD1 might be the D (5 bases). Per germline, CDR1 MNHEY and CDR2 SMNVEV (reference sequence). The CDR3 runs to 15 residues. Trimming cost V 6 bases and J 5 bases, with 16 bases left between them.

The V call is TRBV7-2, the J call TRBJ2-3; 9 bases are a match to TRBD2. The V segment lost 6 bases and the J segment 6 bases; nucleotides outside the gene matches: 7. The length of the CDR3 is 14 residues. Germline CDR1 is SGHTA and CDR2 is FQGNSA. The CDR3 sequence: CASSPERGVDTQYF. The DNA for the CDR3 is TGTGCCAGCAGTCCCGAGCGGGGGGTCGATACGCAGTATTTT. The entire variable domain, with the rest obtained from reference TRBV7-2 and TRBJ2-3, is as follows: GAGVSQSPSNKVTEKGKDVELRCDPISGHTALYWYRQSLGQGLEFLIYFQGNSAPDKSGLPSDRFSAERTGGSVSTLTIQRTQQEDSAVYLCASSPERGVDTQYFGPGTRLTVL.

This clone has only a few counts. The CDR3 sequence: CAITETRGETDTQYF. The DNA of the CDR3 is TGTGCCATCACCGAAACCCGGGGGGAAACAGATACGCAGTATTTT. This sequence joins TRBV10-3 and TRBJ2-3; 7 bases align to TRBD2. This CDR3 contains 15 residues. From germline, CDR1 is ENHRY and CDR2 SYGVKD. Trimming at V came to 7 bases and at J to 3 bases, leaving 10 bases not matched to a gene.

This chain connects TRBV28 to TRBJ2-2, with TRBD2 matching over 8 bases. CDR1 and CDR2 from the germline V gene are MDHEN and SYDVKM. The V segment lost 6 bases and the J segment 5 bases; nucleotides outside the gene matches: 8. This CDR3 region has 15 residues. The DNA of the CDR3 is TGTGCCAGCAGCCGAATACAGCGGGGGACCGGGGAGCTGTTTTTT. Its protein product is CASSRIQRGTGELFF.